This T cell receptor beta chain derives from a study of T cell responses to AZD1222 COVID-19 vaccine. Trimming cost V 2 bases and J 5 bases; bases outside gene matches: 5. Germline CDR1 and CDR2: LGHDT and YNNKEL (reference sequence). This CDR3 contains 16 residues. Analysis merged second doses at about 4 or about 12 weeks. The protocol was immunoSEQ multiplex PCR, while the TCRdb copy is restricted to in-frame clones and leaves out a portion. The profile covers around 170,000 clones, with just over 85% appearing a single time and 9.5% to 13% taken by the ten largest. Sequencing was performed on peripheral blood, taken 28 days after the second AZD1222 dose. This chain joins TRBV3-1 (or the pseudogene TRBV3-2) and TRBJ2-3; 12 nucleotides match TRBD1. The TCR originated in an adult who received the AZD1222 COVID-19 vaccine. The CDR3 sequence: CASSQSGQGAGDTQYF. The CDR3 region has the DNA TGTGCCAGCAGCCAATCGGGACAGGGGGCGGGAGATACGCAGTATTTT.